The text below deals with one T cell receptor beta chain. Its antigen is unknown. No base quality values were provided; no much bigger clone lies one nucleotide off. This sample is drawn from a study of T cells in Graves' hyperthyroidism and ophthalmopathy (dated by TCRdb to the late 2010s). Regarding the study in general: To identify TCR V-J signatures that set the groups apart, the researchers used a discovery cohort of more than 95 patients, made up of 40 to 45 with Graves' ophthalmopathy and some 55 with stable Graves' hyperthyroidism. Prospective prediction of ophthalmopathy was tested in an independent validation cohort consisting of 18 hyperthyroidism patients and some 16 patients who later progressed to ophthalmopathy. The 90 to 100 discovery patients were randomly divided into training and test sets at a 7:3 ratio. In over five Graves' hyperthyroidism patients, the study also compared T-cell repertoires from thyroid tissue with T-cell repertoires from blood. After blood sampling, hyperthyroidism patients were treated with methimazole at a starting dose of 30 mg daily, and ophthalmopathy patients were treated with high-dose intravenous methylprednisolone. According to the paper, TCR Vbeta CDR3 sequencing was carried out on more than 120 peripheral blood samples, which came from around 43 ophthalmopathy, 75 or so hyperthyroidism and about 17 progressor patients.

Overall results and qualifications from the work: Most expanded thyroid clonotypes (frequency above 0.001) were also detected in blood, a finding suggesting that blood repertoires may reflect thyroid immune responses. Sample size was not statistically predetermined, and investigators were not blinded to group allocation. In cross-validation, a model built on a 13 V-J signature told ophthalmopathy apart from stable hyperthyroidism with approximately 91% sensitivity and approximately 81% specificity, and in testing the same model reached 80%/75%. In validation, the model predicted progression to ophthalmopathy with over 65% sensitivity and approximately 74% specificity, a median of about 6 months before onset.

CDR1 and CDR2 are drawn from the germline V gene: SQVTM, ANQGSEA. V is clipped by 6 bases and J by 12 bases, and the sequence between their germline boundaries is 21 bases long. Inclusive of the bounding cysteine and phenylalanine, the CDR3 is 14 residues long. Only CDR3 DNA is held: 42 bases, read in frame from base 1. Patients with uncontrolled infections, other autoimmune diseases, pregnancy or lactation were excluded. Diagnoses relied on clinical symptoms, serum thyroxine and TRAb, thyroid ultrasound and orbital computed tomography. Total RNA was extracted with Trizol reagent, and quality was checked on an Agilent 2100 Bioanalyzer. Amplification of TCR beta CDR3 regions was carried out from RNA transcripts. The first round of RT-PCR for the TCR CDR3 was performed with the HTBI primer set and the Qiagen OneStep RT-PCR kit. The libraries were constructed in a second round of multiplex PCR and then size-selected and purified. Sequencing of the libraries was done on an Illumina HiSeq2000 using paired-end 100 bp reads. The study's own analysis went as follows. SOAPnuke was used to process the raw data, throwing out any read that contained adapters or uncalled bases, had a mean Phred below 15, or lacked an exact constant-primer or identifier match. High-quality paired reads were merged using COPE v1.2.5, and each unique nucleotide sequence was defined as a clonotype. Clonotypes were aligned to IMGT TRBV, TRBD and TRBJ reference segments using MiTCR v1.1. Only V-J combinations with frequency above 0.0001, covering roughly 99% of repertoires, were analysed. The TCS score was defined as the ratio of F50 (clonal expansion) to E x V (chaos), calculated using BLOSUM62-based TCRdist between CDR3 peptides within each V-J. Welch's t-statistics and random forest reduced roughly 500 V-J features to 13, which were used in a naive Bayes classifier (R e1071). Thyroid-blood repertoire similarity was quantified with the Morisita-Horn index. The raw public data were reprocessed by TCRdb itself: fastp quality trimming at Q25, MiXCR clonotype calling, in-frame beta chains only. Records with the same CDR3 protein are collapsed into one entry carrying the most frequent genes and DNA. The V and J calls come from TCRdb's annotation, not from the publication. Recorded for this sample are 550,000 to 700,000 distinct CDR3 sequences; around 45% of them occurred a single time. Together, the top ten hold around 20% of the sample.

Material: peripheral blood or thyroid tissue (not recorded which). This TCR came from an adult woman with Graves' disease, either hyperthyroidism or ophthalmopathy (not recorded which). This receptor chain uses TRBV29-1 and TRBJ2-6, with TRBD1 tentatively as D gene (6 bases match). CDR3 region: CSVKLGNLGGVLTF. In nucleotide form, the sequence is TGCAGCGTCAAACTCGGCAATCTAGGGGGCGTCCTGACTTTC.